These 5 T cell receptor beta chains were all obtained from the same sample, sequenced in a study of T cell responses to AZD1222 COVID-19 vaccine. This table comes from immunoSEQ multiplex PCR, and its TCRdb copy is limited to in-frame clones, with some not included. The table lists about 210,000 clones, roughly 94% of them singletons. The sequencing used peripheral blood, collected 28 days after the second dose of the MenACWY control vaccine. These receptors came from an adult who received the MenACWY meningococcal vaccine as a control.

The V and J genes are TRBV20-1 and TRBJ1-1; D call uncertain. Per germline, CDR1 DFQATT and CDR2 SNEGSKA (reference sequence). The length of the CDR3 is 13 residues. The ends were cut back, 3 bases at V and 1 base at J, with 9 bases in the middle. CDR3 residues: CSASRSANTEAFF. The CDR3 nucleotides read TGCAGTGCTAGTAGGTCGGCGAACACTGAAGCTTTCTTT.

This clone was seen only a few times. The DNA for the CDR3 is TGTGCCAGCAGTGTTCCCCACAGGAGTATCCCTGAAGCTTTCTTT. This codes for CASSVPHRSIPEAFF. The chain links TRBV28 to TRBJ1-1; D perhaps matches TRBD1 (5 bases). Deletions cut 5 bases from V and 6 bases from J, with 19 bases between. The CDR3 spans 15 residues. Germline V gene data show CDR1 as MDHEN and CDR2 as SYDVKM.

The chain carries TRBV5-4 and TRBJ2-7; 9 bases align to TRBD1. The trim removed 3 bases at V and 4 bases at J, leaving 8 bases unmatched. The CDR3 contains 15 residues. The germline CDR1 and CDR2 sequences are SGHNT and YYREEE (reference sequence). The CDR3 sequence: CASSSGQGLWYEQYF. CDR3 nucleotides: TGTGCCAGCAGCTCAGGACAGGGGTTATGGTACGAGCAGTACTTC. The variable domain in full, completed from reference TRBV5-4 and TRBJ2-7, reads ETGVTQSPTHLIKTRGQQVTLRCSSQSGHNTVSWYQQALGQGPQFIFQYYREEENGRGNFPPRFSGLQFPNYSSELNVNALELDDSALYLCASSSGQGLWYEQYFGPGTRLTVT.

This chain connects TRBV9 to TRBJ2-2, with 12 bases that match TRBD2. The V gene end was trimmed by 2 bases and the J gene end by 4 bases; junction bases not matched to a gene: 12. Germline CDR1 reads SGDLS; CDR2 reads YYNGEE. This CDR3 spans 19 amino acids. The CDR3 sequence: CASSVQTSGSAVRTGELFF. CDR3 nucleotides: TGTGCCAGCAGCGTTCAGACTAGCGGGAGTGCGGTGCGCACCGGGGAGCTGTTTTTT.

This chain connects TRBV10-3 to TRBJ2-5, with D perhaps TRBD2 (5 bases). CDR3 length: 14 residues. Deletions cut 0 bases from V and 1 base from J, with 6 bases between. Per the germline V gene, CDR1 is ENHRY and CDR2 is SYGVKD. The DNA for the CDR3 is TGTGCCATCAGTGAGTCCCGGGGCCAAGAGACCCAGTACTTC. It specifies CAISESRGQETQYF.